These T cell receptor beta chains were read from a single sample in a study of sequential checkpoint blockade in melanoma. The repertoire was sequenced with immunoSEQ multiplex PCR; TCRdb's copy has only in-frame clones and lacks some. The sample has 20,000 to 25,000 clones, around 30% seen once; the top ten hold 6.7%. The material was tumor tissue (inferred from file names), obtained from a patient given nivolumab and ipilimumab in sequence. The receptors come from a human donor with melanoma. Both conserved end residues are part of each CDR3.

V	J	CDR3
TRBV11-3	TRBJ2-7	CASSFRDRAYEQYF
TRBV6-8	TRBJ2-3	CASSPMTDRGTDTQYF
TRBV5-1	TRBJ1-1	CASSLGMNPGGDEAFF
TRBV19	TRBJ1-1	CASSRRDLNTEAFF
TRBV29-1	TRBJ2-3	CSVEAQDRGTDTQYF
TRBV5-1	TRBJ2-7	CASRQPGLAGGQSYEQYF
TRBV23-1	TRBJ2-7	CASKQGVDYEQYF
TRBV18	TRBJ2-1	CASSQGLAGELNEQFF
TRBV7-7	TRBJ1-3	CASSLGTAGNTIYF
TRBV9	TRBJ1-5	CASSPSLGQPQHF
TRBV9	TRBJ2-1	CASSVRAGYEQFF
TRBV7-7	TRBJ2-7	CASSNKLRGSYEQYF
TRBV19	TRBJ2-1	CASSFMGQTYNEQFF